Each of the 8 T cell receptor beta chains below was sequenced from the same sample in a study of cytomegalovirus exposure and HLA in healthy donors. PCR amplification relied on 60 Vbeta primers (plus 13 Jbeta primers). Using immunoSEQ multiplex PCR, the repertoire was profiled, and TCRdb retains in-frame clones only, with some absent. This table has 95,000 to 100,000 clones, about 70% appearing once. Sequencing was performed on PBMCs. The receptors were gathered from a human donor in good health.

The CDR3 spells CASSYRGDGYTF. The DNA for the CDR3 is TGCGCCAGCAGCTACAGGGGGGATGGCTACACCTTC. The V gene is TRBV5-1, the J gene TRBJ1-2; TRBD1 aligns across 8 bases. This CDR3 spans 12 amino acids. Trimming removed 3 bases from V and 6 bases from J; junction bases left unmatched: 1. Germline values: CDR1 SGHRS, CDR2 YFSETQ.

This rearrangement joins TRBV6-1 to TRBJ2-1, with 9 bases that match TRBD1. This CDR3 has 15 residues. CDR1 is MNHNS and CDR2 is SASEGT in the germline V gene. V lost 2 bases, J lost 5 bases, and 4 bases stayed unmatched. CDR3 sequence: CASSELGQGHNEQFF. The CDR3 coding sequence is TGTGCCAGCAGTGAACTGGGACAGGGACACAATGAGCAGTTCTTC.

V usage is TRBV5-1 and J usage is TRBJ2-7; 8 nucleotides align to TRBD1. The germline CDR1 and CDR2 sequences are SGHRS and YFSETQ. There are 14 residues in the CDR3. The J segment lost 5 bases and the V segment lost 3 bases, leaving 7 bases of the junction unmatched. CDR3 sequence reads: CASSSRTGINEQYF. For the CDR3, the DNA is TGCGCCAGCAGCTCCCGGACAGGGATCAACGAGCAGTACTTC.

The rearrangement links TRBV19 to TRBJ1-1; TRBD1 might be the D (5 bases). Germline values: CDR1 LNHDA, CDR2 SQIVND (reference sequence). The V end lost 4 bases, the J end lost 0 bases, and 9 bases lay between the germline ends. The CDR3 has 14 residues. The CDR3 loop reads CASSSRDLNTEAFF. CDR3 DNA: TGTGCCAGTAGTAGCAGGGATTTGAACACTGAAGCTTTCTTT.

This chain uses TRBV19 with TRBJ1-5, with D perhaps TRBD1 (6 bases). The germline V gene encodes CDR1 LNHDA and CDR2 SQIVND (reference sequence). Trimming removed 6 bases at V and 7 bases at J, with 31 bases between. This CDR3 is 19 amino acids long. The CDR3 sequence: CASSLWGRPNRKGVQPQHF. In DNA, the CDR3 is TGTGCCAGTAGCCTATGGGGGCGGCCCAACAGGAAGGGGGTACAGCCCCAGCATTTT.

V gene TRBV7-2 combines with J gene TRBJ1-6, with no clear D. CDR3 size: 15 residues. The V gene's germline CDR1 is SGHTA and CDR2 FQGNSA. With 0 bases removed from V and 7 bases from J, the gap between germline ends came to 10 bases. CDR3 loop: CASSLARNPNSPLHF. The CDR3 bases are TGTGCCAGCAGCTTAGCCAGGAACCCCAATTCACCCCTCCACTTT.

This sequence joins TRBV15 and TRBJ1-3; D may be TRBD1 (6 bases). CDR3 size: 16 residues. CDR1 LNHNV and CDR2 YYDKDF come from the germline V gene (reference sequence). Deletions cut 5 bases from V and 1 base from J, with 15 bases between. CDR3 sequence (DNA): TGTGCCACCAGCCCCGGGGGGGCGGCATCTGGAAACACCATATATTTT. Protein sequence: CATSPGGAASGNTIYF.

This chain joins TRBV15 and TRBJ2-1, with TRBD2 matching 10 bases. CDR1 LNHNV and CDR2 YYDKDF come from the germline V gene (reference sequence). Losses at the gene ends were 0 bases for V and 9 bases for J; bases not matched to a gene: 8. The CDR3 is made up of 16 amino acids. The CDR3 DNA sequence: TGTGCCACCAGCAGAGATGGAAGCGGGAGGGCCATTGAGCAGTTCTTC. Translation: CATSRDGSGRAIEQFF.